This T cell receptor (beta chain) came from a study of regulatory T cells in long-lasting Graves disease. On the study more broadly: Graves' patients diagnosed newly had used antithyroid drugs under 3 months.

The CDR3 extends over 19 amino acids. Germline CDR1 is SNHLY and CDR2 is FYNNEI. J was trimmed by 0 bases and V by 4 bases; bases with no gene match: 13. Time point reported: newly diagnosed GD, antithyroid drugs for less than 3 months. Extracted RNA from PBMCs served as the source of the TCR library. According to the study, TCR beta libraries were built with iRepertoire HTBI primers and CDR3-region Arm-PCR. Each CDR3 protein gets one entry after TCRdb re-called the multiplex PCR reads with MiXCR. The sample shows approximately 300,000 distinct CDR3 sequences, 15% to 20% of them seen only once. This clonotype was recorded many times.

This sequence was found in a female donor with Graves disease. The chain recombines TRBV2 with TRBJ2-2; the match to TRBD2 covers 8 bases. This material consisted of peripheral blood mononuclear cells (PBMCs), taken at new diagnosis, from a patient treated with antithyroid drugs. CDR3 coding DNA: TGTGCCAGCAGTGTTCGAACTAGCGGCTACTATACGAACACCGGGGAGCTGTTTTTT. It translates to CASSVRTSGYYTNTGELFF. Based on the CDR3 plus reference TRBV2 and TRBJ2-2, the full variable domain is EPEVTQTPSHQVTQMGQEVILRCVPISNHLYFYWYRQILGQKVEFLVSFYNNEISEKSEIFDDQFSVERPDGSNFTLKIRSTKLEDSAMYFCASSVRTSGYYTNTGELFFGEGSRLTVL.